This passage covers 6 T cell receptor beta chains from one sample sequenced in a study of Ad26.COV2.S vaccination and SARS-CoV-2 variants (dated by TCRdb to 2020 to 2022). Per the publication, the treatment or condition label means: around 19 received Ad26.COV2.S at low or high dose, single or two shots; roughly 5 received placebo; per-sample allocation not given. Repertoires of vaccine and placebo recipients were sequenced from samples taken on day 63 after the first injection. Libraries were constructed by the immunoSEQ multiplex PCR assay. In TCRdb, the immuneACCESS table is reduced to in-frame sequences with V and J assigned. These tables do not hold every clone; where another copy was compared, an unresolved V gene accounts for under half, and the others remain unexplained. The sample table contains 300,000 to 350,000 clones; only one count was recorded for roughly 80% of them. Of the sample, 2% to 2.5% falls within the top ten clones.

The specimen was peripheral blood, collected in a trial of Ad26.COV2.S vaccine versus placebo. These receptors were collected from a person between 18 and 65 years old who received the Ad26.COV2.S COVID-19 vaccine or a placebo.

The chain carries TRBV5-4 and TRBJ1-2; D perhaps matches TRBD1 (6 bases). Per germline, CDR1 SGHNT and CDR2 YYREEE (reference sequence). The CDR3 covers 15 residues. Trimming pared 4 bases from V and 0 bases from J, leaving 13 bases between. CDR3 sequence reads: CASSQGSDTNYGYTF. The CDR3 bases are TGTGCCAGCAGCCAGGGGTCGGATACTAACTATGGCTACACCTTC.

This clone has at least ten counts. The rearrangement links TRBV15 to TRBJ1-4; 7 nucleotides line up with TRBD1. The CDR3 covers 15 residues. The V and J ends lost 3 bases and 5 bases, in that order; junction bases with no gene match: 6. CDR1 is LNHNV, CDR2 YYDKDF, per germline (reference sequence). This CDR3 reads CATSSQTGWNEKLFF. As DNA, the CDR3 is TGTGCCACCAGCAGCCAGACAGGGTGGAATGAAAAACTGTTTTTT. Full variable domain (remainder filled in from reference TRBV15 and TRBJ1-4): DAMVIQNPRYQVTQFGKPVTLSCSQTLNHNVMYWYQQKSSQAPKLLFHYYDKDFNNEADTPDNFQSRRPNTSFCFLDIRSPGLGDTAMYLCATSSQTGWNEKLFFGSGTQLSVL.

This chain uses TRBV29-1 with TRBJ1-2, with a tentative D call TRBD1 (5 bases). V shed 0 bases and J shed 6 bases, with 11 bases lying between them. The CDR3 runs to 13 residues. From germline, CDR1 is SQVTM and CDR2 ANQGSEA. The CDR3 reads CSVEDSGADGYTF. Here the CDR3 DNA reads TGCAGCGTTGAAGATTCCGGGGCGGATGGCTACACCTTC.

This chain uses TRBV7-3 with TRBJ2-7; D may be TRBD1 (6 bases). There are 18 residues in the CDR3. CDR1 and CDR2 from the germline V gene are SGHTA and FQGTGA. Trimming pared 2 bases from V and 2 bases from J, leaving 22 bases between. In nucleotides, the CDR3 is TGTGCCAGCAGCTTATTTGAGGTCAGGGGTCCAGGGACCTACGAGCAGTACTTC. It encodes CASSLFEVRGPGTYEQYF.

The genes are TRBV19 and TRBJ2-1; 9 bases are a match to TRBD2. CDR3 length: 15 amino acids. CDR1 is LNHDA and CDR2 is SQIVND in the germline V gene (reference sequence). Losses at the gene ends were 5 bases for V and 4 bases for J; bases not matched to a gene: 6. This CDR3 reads CASSPLAGIYNEQFF. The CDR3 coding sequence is TGTGCCAGTAGTCCCCTAGCGGGGATATACAATGAGCAGTTCTTC.

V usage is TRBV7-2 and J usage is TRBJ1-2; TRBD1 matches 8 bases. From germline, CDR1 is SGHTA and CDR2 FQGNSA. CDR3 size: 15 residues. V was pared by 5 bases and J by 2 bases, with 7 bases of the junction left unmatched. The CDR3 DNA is TGTGCCAGCAGCACGCGCAGGACAGGGAACTATGGCTACACCTTC. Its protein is CASSTRRTGNYGYTF.